This record looks at one TCR beta chain sequence and its context. This record belongs to a study of blood T cells in healthy people across ages. Alongside a J-beta primer mix, a sample-barcoded 5' primer served in a second PCR lasting 7 to 11 cycles. Using its own MiXCR run on the 5' RACE reads, TCRdb lists one record per CDR3 protein. The sample includes 1,500,000 or so distinct CDR3 sequences, almost 60% of them seen just once. V shed 1 base and J shed 4 bases, with 13 bases lying between them. The CDR3 is 14 residues long. Germline CDR1 reads DFQATT; CDR2 reads SNEGSKA (reference sequence). Sequencing was carried out using blood. This TCR was recovered from a man between 18 and 35 years old in good health. The rearrangement joins TRBV20-1 to TRBJ2-5; D gene unclear. The CDR3: CSARVFDVTETQYF. DNA for the CDR3: TGCAGTGCTAGAGTCTTCGATGTTACAGAGACCCAGTACTTC.